These 18 T cell receptor beta chains originate from one sample sequenced in a study of T cells in localized non-small cell lung cancer. Only in-frame clones appear in the TCRdb table, and some are missing; sequencing was by immunoSEQ multiplex PCR. This table holds around 26,000 clones, roughly 88% found once. Specimen: peripheral blood, collected before any cancer treatment. The receptor set was obtained from a woman aged 40 to 75 with stage I lung adenocarcinoma.

This clone has a handful of counts. The chain couples TRBV30 to TRBJ1-6; D gene unclear. Germline V gene lookup returns CDR1 GTSNPN and CDR2 SVGIG (reference sequence). Between the trimmed V and J ends, which lost 4 bases and 6 bases, there was a span of 13 bases. The CDR3 contains 14 residues. This CDR3 is CAWKSSQFNSPLHF. CDR3 in DNA: TGTGCCTGGAAAAGTTCCCAGTTTAATTCACCCCTCCACTTT.

The chain combines TRBV14 with TRBJ1-1, with D hard to call. The V and J ends lost 2 bases and 3 bases respectively, with 7 bases between them. The CDR3 covers 13 residues. CDR1 and CDR2 from the germline V gene are SGHDN and FVKESK. DNA for the CDR3: TGTGCCAGCAGCCAAAGTCAATACACTGAAGCTTTCTTT. Encoded protein: CASSQSQYTEAFF.

The V call is TRBV29-1, the J call TRBJ2-1; D is tentatively TRBD1 or TRBD2 (6 bases each). CDR1 and CDR2 (germline): SQVTM, ANQGSEA. The V gene lost 1 base and the J gene lost 3 bases, with 10 bases spanning the gap. The CDR3 runs 14 residues. The DNA of the CDR3 is TGCAGCGTTGAAGGGGGGGACAACTACAATGAGCAGTTCTTC. Its translation is CSVEGGDNYNEQFF.

The chain combines TRBV29-1 with TRBJ1-2, with D hard to call. V lost 1 base and J lost 2, with 8 bases in between. The CDR3 is 13 residues long. Germline lookup yields CDR1 SQVTM and CDR2 ANQGSEA. The chain's CDR3 is CSVEGERNYGYTF. CDR3 sequence (DNA): TGCAGCGTTGAAGGGGAAAGGAACTATGGCTACACCTTC.

This clone was detected a few times. The gene calls are TRBV4-1 and TRBJ1-4; D call uncertain. The CDR3 is 16 amino acids. Per germline, CDR1 MGHRA and CDR2 YSYEKL. Trimming took off 1 base at V and 7 bases at J, with 16 bases between the two ends. The CDR3, as DNA: TGCGCCAGCAGCCAAGTTCAAGGAGGAGCGGCTGAAAAACTGTTTTTT. Translated: CASSQVQGGAAEKLFF.

V is TRBV5-8 and J is TRBJ2-3; a weak D match, TRBD1 (5 bases). The CDR3 runs 17 residues. Trimming took 1 base from V and 6 from J, leaving 21 bases between them. CDR1 is SGHTS and CDR2 is YDEGEE in the germline V gene. The CDR3 DNA sequence: TGTGCCAGCAGCTTGTGGGTCAGGGCCGACGTGGGGGATACGCAGTATTTT. This sequence encodes CASSLWVRADVGDTQYF.

This rearrangement joins TRBV10-3 to TRBJ1-1, with a tentative D call TRBD1 (5 bases). The V gene's germline CDR1 is ENHRY and CDR2 SYGVKD. The CDR3 length is 13 residues. V shed 4 bases and J shed 5 bases, with 11 bases lying between them. CDR3 loop: CAISGQGHTEAFF. In DNA form, the CDR3 reads TGTGCCATCAGTGGGCAGGGTCATACTGAAGCTTTCTTT.

V gene TRBV10-1 combines with J gene TRBJ2-3; unclear D gene. The germline gives CDR1 WNHNN, CDR2 SYGVQD (reference sequence). V lost 7 bases and J 9 bases, leaving 11 bases between the germline ends. This CDR3 is built from 11 residues. This chain's CDR3 is CASTLVSTQYF. The CDR3 DNA follows: TGCGCCAGCACCCTAGTAAGCACGCAGTATTTT.

This clone is a singleton in its sample. The genes are TRBV6-5 and TRBJ1-6, with D possibly matching TRBD1 (5 bases). The CDR3 covers 14 residues. V lost 2 bases to trimming and J lost 6 bases, with 8 bases between them. Germline loops: CDR1 MNHEY, CDR2 SVGAGI. This CDR3 reads CASSYQGANSPLHF. Here the CDR3 DNA reads TGTGCCAGCAGTTACCAGGGAGCTAATTCACCCCTCCACTTT.

The V and J genes are TRBV6-5 and TRBJ1-6, with 7 bases identical to TRBD1. Germline CDR1 MNHEY, CDR2 SVGAGI. The CDR3 runs to 16 residues. J lost 7 bases, V lost 0 bases, and 6 bases had no gene match. The CDR3 bases are TGTGCCAGCAGTTACTCTACAGGGGTACGAAATTCACCCCTCCACTTT. Protein sequence: CASSYSTGVRNSPLHF.

The chain has TRBV19 and TRBJ1-1; D is ambiguous. Trimming removed 4 bases from V and 0 bases from J, with 6 bases in between. CDR1 and CDR2 (germline): LNHDA, SQIVND (reference sequence). CDR3 length: 13 residues. CDR3 amino acids: CASSNTLNTEAFF. DNA of the CDR3: TGTGCCAGTAGTAATACCTTGAACACTGAAGCTTTCTTT.

The J gene is TRBJ2-1, the V gene TRBV19; the D call may be TRBD1 or TRBD2 (5 bases each). The germline V gene encodes CDR1 LNHDA and CDR2 SQIVND (reference sequence). CDR3 length: 14 residues. V was shortened by 8 bases and J by 7 bases, with 18 bases between the two germline ends. The CDR3 DNA sequence: TGTGCCAGTCACCCCCCGGGGCTCGGGAATGAGCAGTTCTTC. Its protein is CASHPPGLGNEQFF.

The chain recombines TRBV7-2 with TRBJ2-1; 7 bases fit TRBD1. Unmatched junction bases numbered 15, after V lost 2 bases and J lost 5 bases. From germline, CDR1 is SGHTA and CDR2 FQGNSA. CDR3 size: 18 residues. CDR3 in amino acids: CASSLRRRGPSRNNEQFF. The CDR3 DNA reads as TGTGCCAGCAGCTTAAGGAGAAGGGGGCCTAGCAGAAACAATGAGCAGTTCTTC.

The J gene is TRBJ1-3, the V gene TRBV18, with D tentatively TRBD1 (6 bases). Between the trimmed V and J ends, which lost 1 base and 8 bases, there was a span of 12 bases. Germline V gene lookup returns CDR1 KGHSH and CDR2 LQKENI. This CDR3 is 14 amino acids long. This CDR3 is CASSPLQGEHTIYF. The CDR3 DNA follows: TGTGCCAGCTCACCACTACAGGGTGAACACACCATATATTTT.

The V call is TRBV19, the J call TRBJ1-5; 7 positions agree with TRBD1. The CDR3 consists of 15 residues. Germline V lookup: CDR1 LNHDA, CDR2 SQIVND (reference sequence). V was pared by 5 bases and J by 4 bases, with 8 bases of the junction left unmatched. The CDR3 reads CASSETAGGNQPQHF. In DNA, the CDR3 is TGTGCCAGTAGTGAGACGGCAGGGGGTAATCAGCCCCAGCATTTT.

In DNA, the CDR3 is TGTGCCAGCAGAAGGACTTTTCTGGAGGACACTGAAGCTTTCTTT. This encodes CASRRTFLEDTEAFF. The gene calls are TRBV6-4 and TRBJ1-1; D gene uncertain. Looked up from germline, CDR1 is MRHNA and CDR2 is SNTAGT. The CDR3 is 15 residues long. V was pared by 6 bases and J by 3 bases, with 17 bases between.

The count of this clone is one. The rearrangement uses TRBV27 and TRBJ2-7, with a tentative D call TRBD2 (6 bases). The CDR3 totals 14 residues. V dropped 7 bases and J dropped 3 bases, with 16 bases sitting between them. CDR1 MNHEY and CDR2 SMNVEV come from the germline V gene (reference sequence). This chain's CDR3 is CASTQNYGGYEQYF. The CDR3 nucleotides are TGTGCCAGCACCCAAAACTACGGGGGCTACGAGCAGTACTTC.

The count of this clone is one. The V gene is TRBV7-3, the J gene TRBJ2-1, with D uncertain. The CDR3 covers 13 residues. Trimming pared 6 bases from V and 9 bases from J, leaving 15 bases between. From germline, CDR1 is SGHTA and CDR2 FQGTGA. CDR3: CASSPRPKGEQFF. The CDR3 DNA reads as TGTGCCAGCAGTCCCCGACCCAAGGGTGAGCAGTTCTTC.